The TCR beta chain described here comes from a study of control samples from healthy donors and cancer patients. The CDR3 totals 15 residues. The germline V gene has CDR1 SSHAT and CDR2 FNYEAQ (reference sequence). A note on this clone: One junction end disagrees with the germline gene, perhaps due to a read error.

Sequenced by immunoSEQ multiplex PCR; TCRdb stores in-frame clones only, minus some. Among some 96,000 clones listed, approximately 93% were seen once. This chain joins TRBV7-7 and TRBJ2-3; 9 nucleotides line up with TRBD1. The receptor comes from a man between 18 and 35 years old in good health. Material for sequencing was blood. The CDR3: CASSLTGGSTDTQYF. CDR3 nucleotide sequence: TGTGCTAGCAGCTTAACAGGGGGCTCAACAGATACGCAGTATTTT. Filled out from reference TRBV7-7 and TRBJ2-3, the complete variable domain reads GAGVSQSPRYKVTKRGQDVTLRCDPISSHATLYWYQQALGQGPEFLTYFNYEAQPDKSGLPSDRFSAERPEGSISTLTIQRTEQRDSAMYRCASSLTGGSTDTQYFGPGTRLTVL.